This T cell receptor (beta chain) was identified in a study of T cell responses to AZD1222 COVID-19 vaccine. Only one count was recorded for this clone. Assay: immunoSEQ multiplex PCR; the TCRdb copy retains only in-frame clones and omits some. This sample has about 48,000 clones; approximately 91% occur once, and the top ten carry under 5.5%. Trimming removed 5 bases from V and 7 bases from J; junction bases left unmatched: 8. The length of the CDR3 is 14 residues. From germline, CDR1 is SEHNR and CDR2 FQNEAQ (reference sequence). V usage is TRBV7-9 and J usage is TRBJ2-7, with TRBD1 identical over 10 bases. The input for sequencing was peripheral blood, taken 28 days after the second AZD1222 dose. The clonotype comes from an adult who received the AZD1222 COVID-19 vaccine. The CDR3 nucleotides are TGTGCCAGCAGCCCAGACAGGGGGCCCCTTGAGCAGTACTTC. Amino acids: CASSPDRGPLEQYF.